This T cell receptor (beta chain) was recovered during a study of OX40 agonist ivuxolimab in advanced cancers. Study as a whole: Eligibility admitted prior anti-PD-1, anti-PD-L1 or anti-CTLA-4 therapy; 35% to 40% had some.

Worth noting for this clone: What it binds is unknown.

The V gene end was trimmed by 5 bases and the J gene end by 5 bases; junction bases not matched to a gene: 7. Germline V gene lookup returns CDR1 MNHEY and CDR2 SVGAGI. The CDR3 has 15 amino acids. Libraries were prepared by immunoSEQ multiplex PCR; TCRdb keeps only in-frame clonotypes and omits some of them. Among under 85,000 clones, around 80% were seen once, and the ten largest hold 5%. General study findings and limits: Clonal expansion from baseline to week 6 occurred in both CD4+ and CD8+ T cells. Clonal expansion was among the lowest in partial responders at 0.1-3.0 mg/kg, especially CD8+.

The sequenced sample was CD4+ or CD8+ T cells sorted from blood, obtained in a trial of the OX40 agonist ivuxolimab. The receptor was isolated from an adult with an advanced solid tumor such as melanoma, head and neck, liver or kidney cancer. V is TRBV6-5 and J is TRBJ1-2, with 11 bases aligning to TRBD1. The CDR3 loop reads CASSRGTGGDYGYTF. The CDR3 DNA is TGTGCCAGCAGTCGTGGGACAGGGGGTGATTATGGCTACACCTTC.